This T cell receptor (beta chain) was identified during a study of shared T cell receptors in the human thymus. Germline values: CDR1 SGHDT, CDR2 YYEEEE. Trimming pared 3 bases from V and 9 bases from J, leaving 16 bases between. The CDR3 extends over 14 amino acids. Assay: immunoSEQ multiplex PCR; the TCRdb copy retains only in-frame clones and omits some. The sample lists about 380,000 clones; approximately 95% were seen once. The source is a human donor. J is TRBJ2-1 and V is TRBV5-6; tentative D call: TRBD2 (5 bases). The specimen sequenced was thymocytes. CDR3 in amino acids: CASSSGGFSGEQFF. The CDR3 DNA follows: TGTGCCAGCAGCTCCGGCGGGTTTAGTGGTGAGCAGTTCTTC.